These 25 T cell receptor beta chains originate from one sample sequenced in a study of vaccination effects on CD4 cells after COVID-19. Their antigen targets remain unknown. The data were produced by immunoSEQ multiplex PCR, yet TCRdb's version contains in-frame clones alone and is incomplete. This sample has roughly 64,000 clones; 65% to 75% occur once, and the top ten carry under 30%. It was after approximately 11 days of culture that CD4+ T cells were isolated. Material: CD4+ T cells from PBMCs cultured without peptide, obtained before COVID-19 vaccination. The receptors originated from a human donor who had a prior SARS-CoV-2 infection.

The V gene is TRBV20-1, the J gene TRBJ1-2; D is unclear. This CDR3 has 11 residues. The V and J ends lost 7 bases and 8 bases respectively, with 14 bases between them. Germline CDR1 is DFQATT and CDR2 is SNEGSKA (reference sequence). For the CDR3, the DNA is TGCAGTGTAATAGGACCGCGGGGCTACACCTTC. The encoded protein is CSVIGPRGYTF.

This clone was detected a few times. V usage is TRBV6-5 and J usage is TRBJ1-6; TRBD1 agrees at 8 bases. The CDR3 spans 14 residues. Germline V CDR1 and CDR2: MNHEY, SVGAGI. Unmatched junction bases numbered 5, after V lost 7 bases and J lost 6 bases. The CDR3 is CASNGQGFNSPLHF. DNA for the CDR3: TGTGCCAGCAACGGACAGGGATTTAATTCACCCCTCCACTTT.

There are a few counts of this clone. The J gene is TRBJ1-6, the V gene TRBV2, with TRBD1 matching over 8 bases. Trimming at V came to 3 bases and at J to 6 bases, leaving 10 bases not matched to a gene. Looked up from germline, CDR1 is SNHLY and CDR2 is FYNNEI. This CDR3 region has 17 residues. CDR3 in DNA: TGTGCCAGCAGTGAGGGGGCCAGGGGGCTTCGTAATTCACCCCTCCACTTT. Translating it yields CASSEGARGLRNSPLHF. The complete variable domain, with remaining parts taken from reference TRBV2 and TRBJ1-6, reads EPEVTQTPSHQVTQMGQEVILRCVPISNHLYFYWYRQILGQKVEFLVSFYNNEISEKSEIFDDQFSVERPDGSNFTLKIRSTKLEDSAMYFCASSEGARGLRNSPLHFGNGTRLTVT.

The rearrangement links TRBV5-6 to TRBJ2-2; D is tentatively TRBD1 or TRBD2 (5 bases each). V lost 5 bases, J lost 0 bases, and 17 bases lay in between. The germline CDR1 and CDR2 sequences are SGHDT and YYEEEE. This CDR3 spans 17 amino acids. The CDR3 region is CASSPIRGPPNTGELFF. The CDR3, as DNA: TGTGCCAGCAGTCCTATCCGGGGACCTCCGAACACCGGGGAGCTGTTTTTT. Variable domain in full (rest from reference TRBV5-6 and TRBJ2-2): DAGVTQSPTHLIKTRGQQVTLRCSPKSGHDTVSWYQQALGQGPQFIFQYYEEEERQRGNFPDRFSGHQFPNYSSELNVNALLLGDSALYLCASSPIRGPPNTGELFFGEGSRLTVL.

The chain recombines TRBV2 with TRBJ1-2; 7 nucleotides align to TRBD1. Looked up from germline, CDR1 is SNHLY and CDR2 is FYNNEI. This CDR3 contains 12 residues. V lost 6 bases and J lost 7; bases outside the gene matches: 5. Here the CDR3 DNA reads TGTGCCAGCAGCTACAGGGGATCTGGCTACACCTTC. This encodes CASSYRGSGYTF.

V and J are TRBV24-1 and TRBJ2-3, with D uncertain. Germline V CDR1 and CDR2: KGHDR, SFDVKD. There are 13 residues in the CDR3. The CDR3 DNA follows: TGTGCTGCGCAACGGTATCTTACAGATACGCAGTATTTT. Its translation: CAAQRYLTDTQYF.

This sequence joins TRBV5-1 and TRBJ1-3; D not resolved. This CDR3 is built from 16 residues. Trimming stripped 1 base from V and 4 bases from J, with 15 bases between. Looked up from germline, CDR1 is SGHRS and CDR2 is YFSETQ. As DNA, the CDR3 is TGCGCCAGCAGCTTGTTTCCGCCACGGCTCGGAAACACCATATATTTT. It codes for CASSLFPPRLGNTIYF.

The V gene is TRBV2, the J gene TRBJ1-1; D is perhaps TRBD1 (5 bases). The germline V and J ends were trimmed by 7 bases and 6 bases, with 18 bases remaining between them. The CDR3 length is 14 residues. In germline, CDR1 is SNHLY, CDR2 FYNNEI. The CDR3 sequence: CASKLPGRTAEAFF. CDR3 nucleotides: TGTGCCAGCAAACTCCCAGGGCGAACGGCTGAAGCTTTCTTT.

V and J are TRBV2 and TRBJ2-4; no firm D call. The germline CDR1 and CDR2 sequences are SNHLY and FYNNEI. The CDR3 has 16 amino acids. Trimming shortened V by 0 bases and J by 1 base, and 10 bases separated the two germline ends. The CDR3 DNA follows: TGTGCCAGCAGTGAAGCTGGTCGGGCGGCCAAAAACATTCAGTACTTC. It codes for CASSEAGRAAKNIQYF.

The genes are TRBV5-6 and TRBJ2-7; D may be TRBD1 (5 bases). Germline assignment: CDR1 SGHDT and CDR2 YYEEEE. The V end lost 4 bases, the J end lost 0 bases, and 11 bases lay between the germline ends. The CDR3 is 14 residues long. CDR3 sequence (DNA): TGTGCCAGCAGCGAACAGGTCAGCTCCTACGAGCAGTACTTC. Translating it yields CASSEQVSSYEQYF.

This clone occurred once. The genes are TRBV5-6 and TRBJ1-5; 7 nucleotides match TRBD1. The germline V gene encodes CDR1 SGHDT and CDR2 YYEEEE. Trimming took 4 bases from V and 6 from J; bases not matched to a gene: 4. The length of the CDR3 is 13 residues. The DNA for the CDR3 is TGTGCCAGCAGCCAGACAGGGTTTCAGCCCCAGCATTTT. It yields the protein CASSQTGFQPQHF.

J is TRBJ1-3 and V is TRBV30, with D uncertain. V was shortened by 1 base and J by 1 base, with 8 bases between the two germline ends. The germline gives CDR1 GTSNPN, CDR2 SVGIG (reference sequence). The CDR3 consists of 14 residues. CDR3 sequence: CAWSAGNSGNTIYF. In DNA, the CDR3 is TGTGCCTGGAGTGCGGGAAATTCTGGAAACACCATATATTTT.

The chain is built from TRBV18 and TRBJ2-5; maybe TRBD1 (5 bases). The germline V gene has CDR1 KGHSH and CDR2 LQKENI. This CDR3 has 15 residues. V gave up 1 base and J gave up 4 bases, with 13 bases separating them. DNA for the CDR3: TGTGCCAGCTCACCACGAAGGGGCGAAGTAGAGACCCAGTACTTC. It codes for CASSPRRGEVETQYF.

The CDR3 spells CASSRGWTDTQYF. CDR3 in DNA: TGCGCCAGCAGCCGGGGATGGACAGATACGCAGTATTTT. The chain couples TRBV4-1 to TRBJ2-3; D is undetermined. This CDR3 contains 13 residues. Germline lookup yields CDR1 MGHRA and CDR2 YSYEKL. V lost 4 bases and J 3 bases, leaving 8 bases between the germline ends.

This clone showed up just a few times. The CDR3 DNA is TGTGCCAGCAGCCAAGATCCCTTAGATTCGAACATTCAGTACTTC. It is translated as CASSQDPLDSNIQYF. The chain uses TRBV4-2 and TRBJ2-4; the D is unclear. The CDR3 runs 15 residues. V lost 0 bases and J lost 7, with 13 bases in between. Germline CDR1 reads LGHNA; CDR2 reads YNFKEQ.

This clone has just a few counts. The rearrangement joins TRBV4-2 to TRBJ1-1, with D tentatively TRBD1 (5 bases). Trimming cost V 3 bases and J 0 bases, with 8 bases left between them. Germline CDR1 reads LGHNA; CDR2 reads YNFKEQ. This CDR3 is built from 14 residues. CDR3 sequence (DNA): TGTGCCAGCAGCCATTACAGGTTGAACACTGAAGCTTTCTTT. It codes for CASSHYRLNTEAFF.

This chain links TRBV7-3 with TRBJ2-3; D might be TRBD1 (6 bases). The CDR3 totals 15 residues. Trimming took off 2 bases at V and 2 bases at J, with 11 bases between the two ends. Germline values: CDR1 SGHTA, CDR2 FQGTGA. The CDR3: CASSLYRTDTDTQYF. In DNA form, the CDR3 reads TGTGCCAGCAGCTTATACAGGACAGACACAGATACGCAGTATTTT.

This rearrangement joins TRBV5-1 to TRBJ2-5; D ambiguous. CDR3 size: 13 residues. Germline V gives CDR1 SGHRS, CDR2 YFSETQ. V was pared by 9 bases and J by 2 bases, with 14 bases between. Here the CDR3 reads CATRPAPQETQYF. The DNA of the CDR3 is TGCGCCACCCGGCCGGCCCCGCAAGAGACCCAGTACTTC.

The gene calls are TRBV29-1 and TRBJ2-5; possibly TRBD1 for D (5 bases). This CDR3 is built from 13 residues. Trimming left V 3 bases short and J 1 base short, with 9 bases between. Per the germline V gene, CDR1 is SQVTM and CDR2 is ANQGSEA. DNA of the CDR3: TGCAGCGTTGACAGGGCAGGCCAAGAGACCCAGTACTTC. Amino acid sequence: CSVDRAGQETQYF. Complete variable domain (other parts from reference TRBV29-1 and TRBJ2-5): SAVISQKPSRDICQRGTSLTIQCQVDSQVTMMFWYRQQPGQSLTLIATANQGSEATYESGFVIDKFPISRPNLTFSTLTVSNMSPEDSSIYLCSVDRAGQETQYFGPGTRLLVL.

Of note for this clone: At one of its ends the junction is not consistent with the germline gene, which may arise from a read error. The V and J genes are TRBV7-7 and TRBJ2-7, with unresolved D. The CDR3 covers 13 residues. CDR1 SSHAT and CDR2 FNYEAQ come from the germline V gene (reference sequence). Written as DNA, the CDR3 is TGTGCTAGCAGCCCTGGGCCGAAGGACGAGCAGTACTTC. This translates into CASSPGPKDEQYF.

CDR3 in DNA: TGTGCCAGCAGCTGGGACAGGGGCTATGGCTACACCTTC. Translated: CASSWDRGYGYTF. The rearrangement links TRBV5-4 to TRBJ1-2; 10 nucleotides agree with TRBD1. The CDR3 spans 13 residues. Per the germline V gene, CDR1 is SGHNT and CDR2 is YYREEE (reference sequence). With 3 bases clipped from V and 4 bases from J, the junction kept 0 bases outside the gene matches.

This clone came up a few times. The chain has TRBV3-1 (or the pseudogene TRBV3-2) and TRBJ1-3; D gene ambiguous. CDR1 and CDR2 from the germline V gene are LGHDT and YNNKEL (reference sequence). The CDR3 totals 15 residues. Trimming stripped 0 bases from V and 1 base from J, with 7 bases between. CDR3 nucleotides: TGTGCCAGCAGCCAAGATTGGAGTTCTGGAAACACCATATATTTT. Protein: CASSQDWSSGNTIYF.

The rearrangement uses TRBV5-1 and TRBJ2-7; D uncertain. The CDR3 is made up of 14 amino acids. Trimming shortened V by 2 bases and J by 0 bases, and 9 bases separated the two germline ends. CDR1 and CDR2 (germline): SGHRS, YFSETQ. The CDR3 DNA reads TGCGCCAGCAGCTTATACGGGCACTCCTACGAGCAGTACTTC. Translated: CASSLYGHSYEQYF.

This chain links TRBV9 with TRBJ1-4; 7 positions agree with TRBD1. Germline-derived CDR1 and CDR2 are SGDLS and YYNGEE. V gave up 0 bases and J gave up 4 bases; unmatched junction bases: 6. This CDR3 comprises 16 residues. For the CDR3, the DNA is TGTGCCAGCAGCGTAGGGGGGGGACAGTTTAATGAAAAACTGTTTTTT. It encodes CASSVGGGQFNEKLFF.

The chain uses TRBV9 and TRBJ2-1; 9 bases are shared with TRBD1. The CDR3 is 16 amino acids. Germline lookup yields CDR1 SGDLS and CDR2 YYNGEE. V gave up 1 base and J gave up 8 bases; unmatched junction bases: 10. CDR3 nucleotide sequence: TGTGCCAGCAGCGTAAATCCGGGACAGGGTATAGATGAGCAGTTCTTC. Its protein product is CASSVNPGQGIDEQFF.